This T cell receptor (beta chain) was profiled in a study of type 1 regulatory T cells. For the study at large: This in vitro CD4 product, T-allo10, is enriched for Tr1 cells and alloantigen-specific.

CDR1 and CDR2 (germline): SQVTM, ANQGSEA. The CDR3 runs to 11 residues. V gave up 4 bases and J gave up 1 base, with 5 bases separating them. Notes on this clonotype: Its target is not known.

TCRdb re-called the reads through MiXCR, storing one row per CDR3 protein. This table holds over 55,000 distinct CDR3 sequences, about 60% found once. The sequenced sample consisted of cultured T cells, either the whole culture or a sorted T cell fraction (not recorded which). Sample subset: Tr1-enriched cell product generated in vitro against host alloantigens. The chain recombines TRBV29-1 with TRBJ2-7, with D uncertain. This receptor was obtained from a human donor in good health. As DNA, the CDR3 is TGCAGCGTTGTTAATTCCTACGAGCAGTACTTC. It encodes CSVVNSYEQYF.